The 31 T cell receptor beta chains below all came from one sample that was sequenced in a study of blood T cell repertoires in COVID-19. Generated by immunoSEQ multiplex PCR, the TCRdb table keeps only in-frame clones and is missing some. The sample has a few hundred thousand clones, roughly 90% seen once. Sequenced sample: PBMCs or T cells enriched from blood (not recorded which). The receptors here all came from a man in his thirties or forties who had been exposed to COVID-19.

V is TRBV5-6 and J is TRBJ2-3; 9 bases align to TRBD1. The CDR3 runs to 17 residues. CDR1 is SGHDT, CDR2 YYEEEE, per germline. The V gene end was trimmed by 3 bases and the J gene end by 0 bases; junction bases not matched to a gene: 8. CDR3 residues: CASSSIVDRGSTDTQYF. CDR3 sequence (DNA): TGTGCCAGCAGCTCCATCGTCGACAGGGGGAGCACAGATACGCAGTATTTT.

The rearrangement joins TRBV2 to TRBJ2-1; D call uncertain. Trimming left V 4 bases short and J 9 bases short, with 10 bases between. The CDR3 runs 12 residues. Germline lookup yields CDR1 SNHLY and CDR2 FYNNEI. In DNA form, the CDR3 reads TGTGCCAGCAGTGTGTCAGGTTCTGAGCAGTTCTTC. It yields the protein CASSVSGSEQFF.

The chain is built from TRBV12-3 or TRBV12-4 and TRBJ1-1; tentative D call: TRBD1 (5 bases). The CDR3 has 13 residues. V lost 6 bases and J 3 bases, leaving 11 bases between the germline ends. CDR3 sequence reads: CASRGWGDTEAFF. The CDR3 coding sequence is TGTGCCAGCAGGGGATGGGGGGACACTGAAGCTTTCTTT.

V usage is TRBV4-2 and J usage is TRBJ2-2, with 8 bases lining up with TRBD1. CDR3 length equals 16 residues. CDR1 and CDR2 from the germline V gene are LGHNA and YNFKEQ. The trim removed 4 bases at V and 6 bases at J, leaving 10 bases unmatched. CDR3 loop: CASSLKHGQGPGELFF. The DNA of the CDR3 is TGTGCCAGCAGCCTTAAACACGGACAGGGTCCCGGGGAGCTGTTTTTT.

Here the CDR3 DNA reads TGTGCCAGCAGCAAAGCGCTTTGCTCCCGGGACATAAATGAGCAGTTCTTC. Its translation: CASSKALCSRDINEQFF. The rearrangement uses TRBV21-1 and TRBJ2-1; TRBD1, the table's D call, lacks a check against the DNA. TRBV21-1 is a pseudogene locus. The CDR3 totals 17 residues.

The rearrangement links TRBV5-1 to TRBJ2-7; possible D gene TRBD1, 6 bases. This CDR3 contains 17 residues. Trimming shortened V by 0 bases and J by 0 bases, and 16 bases separated the two germline ends. Germline assignment: CDR1 SGHRS and CDR2 YFSETQ. For the CDR3, the DNA is TGCGCCAGCAGCTTGGCCCCGGGGACACCGAGCTCCTACGAGCAGTACTTC. Translating gives CASSLAPGTPSSYEQYF.

The CDR3 loop reads CASGFLSESSYEQYF. CDR3 nucleotides: TGTGCTAGTGGTTTCCTGTCCGAGAGCTCCTACGAGCAGTACTTC. The V and J genes are TRBV12-5 and TRBJ2-7; no firm D call. CDR3 length equals 15 residues. The V gene's germline CDR1 is LGHNT and CDR2 FRNRAP. V was cut by 3 bases and J by 0 bases, with 12 bases left in between.

V is TRBV7-2 and J is TRBJ2-7; 7 bases map to TRBD2. Germline V gene lookup returns CDR1 SGHTA and CDR2 FQGNSA. This CDR3 spans 14 amino acids. V trimming: 5 bases; J trimming: 7 bases; junction bases outside the gene matches: 11. CDR3 sequence reads: CASSPLSGGLEQYF. The CDR3, as DNA: TGTGCCAGCAGCCCATTGTCGGGGGGTTTGGAGCAGTACTTC.

The table lists this clone with a count of one. V and J are TRBV19 and TRBJ1-1; unclear D gene. V was trimmed by 1 base and J by 7 bases, leaving 13 bases between them. There are 14 residues in the CDR3. Germline V gives CDR1 LNHDA, CDR2 SQIVND (reference sequence). The CDR3 is CASSIGGSRGEAFF. The CDR3 DNA follows: TGTGCCAGTAGTATAGGCGGGTCCCGGGGTGAAGCTTTCTTT.

The chain combines TRBV9 with TRBJ2-2; weak D call: TRBD2 (5 bases). Germline values: CDR1 SGDLS, CDR2 YYNGEE. V shed 3 bases and J shed 7 bases, with 10 bases lying between them. The CDR3 has 13 amino acids. This chain's CDR3 is CASSEATSGELFF. The CDR3, as DNA: TGTGCCAGCAGCGAAGCTACTAGCGGGGAGCTGTTTTTT. Full variable domain (outside the CDR3, taken from reference TRBV9 and TRBJ2-2): DSGVTQTPKHLITATGQRVTLRCSPRSGDLSVYWYQQSLDQGLQFLIQYYNGEERAKGNILERFSAQQFPDLHSELNLSSLELGDSALYFCASSEATSGELFFGEGSRLTVL.

The CDR3 reads CASSQGRVGGEKLFF. CDR3 DNA sequence: TGTGCCAGCAGCCAAGGTCGGGTTGGTGGGGAAAAACTGTTTTTT. The chain has TRBV9 and TRBJ1-4; no definite D call. Trimming removed 4 bases at V and 8 bases at J, with 18 bases between. The germline CDR1 and CDR2 sequences are SGDLS and YYNGEE. This CDR3 has 15 residues.

The V call is TRBV10-1, the J call TRBJ2-6, with 10 bases identical to TRBD2. J gave up 0 bases and V 3 bases, and 2 bases lay outside the gene matches. The length of the CDR3 is 17 residues. Germline assignment: CDR1 WNHNN and CDR2 SYGVQD (reference sequence). DNA for the CDR3: TGCGCCAGCAGTGAAGGACTAGCGGTCTCTGGGGCCAACGTCCTGACTTTC. Translation gives CASSEGLAVSGANVLTF.

The rearrangement links TRBV15 to TRBJ2-1; maybe TRBD2 (6 bases). The germline gives CDR1 LNHNV, CDR2 YYDKDF (reference sequence). There are 13 residues in the CDR3. The V and J ends lost 1 base and 6 bases respectively, with 7 bases between them. The CDR3 loop is CATSRGRVNEQFF. CDR3 nucleotide sequence: TGTGCCACCAGCAGAGGGAGGGTCAATGAGCAGTTCTTC. Full variable domain (rest looked up from reference TRBV15 and TRBJ2-1): DAMVIQNPRYQVTQFGKPVTLSCSQTLNHNVMYWYQQKSSQAPKLLFHYYDKDFNNEADTPDNFQSRRPNTSFCFLDIRSPGLGDTAMYLCATSRGRVNEQFFGPGTRLTVL.

This chain connects TRBV21-1 to TRBJ2-7; the D call in the table, TRBD1, was not verified against the DNA. TRBV21-1 is labeled a pseudogene. The CDR3 is made up of 14 amino acids. This CDR3 reads CASSSSTGPYEQYF. As DNA, the CDR3 is TGTGCCAGCAGCTCGTCTACAGGTCCCTACGAGCAGTACTTC.

The rearrangement joins TRBV20-1 to TRBJ2-7; D gene uncertain. The CDR3 runs 11 residues. The V and J ends lost 3 bases and 4 bases respectively, with 7 bases between them. The germline gives CDR1 DFQATT, CDR2 SNEGSKA (reference sequence). The CDR3 protein is CSARKTYEQYF. As DNA, the CDR3 is TGCAGTGCTAGGAAGACTTACGAGCAGTACTTC.

The genes are TRBV19 and TRBJ1-2; D is undetermined. Germline CDR1 reads LNHDA; CDR2 reads SQIVND (reference sequence). This CDR3 is built from 15 residues. V was shortened by 5 bases and J by 4 bases, with 17 bases between the two germline ends. The CDR3 protein is CASSLGLSDVYGYTF. The DNA for the CDR3 is TGTGCCAGTAGTCTAGGACTATCCGACGTCTATGGCTACACCTTC.

V gene TRBV27 combines with J gene TRBJ2-2, with 7 bases identical to TRBD2. There are 13 residues in the CDR3. After removal of 5 bases from V and 7 bases from J, the junction contained 4 bases not matched to a gene. Per the germline V gene, CDR1 is MNHEY and CDR2 is SMNVEV (reference sequence). The CDR3 region is CASSPPGGGELFF. CDR3 DNA: TGTGCCAGCAGTCCACCGGGGGGCGGGGAGCTGTTTTTT.

The J gene is TRBJ1-6, the V gene TRBV27; tentatively, D is TRBD1 (5 bases). The CDR3 has 15 amino acids. V lost 4 bases to trimming and J lost 7 bases, with 14 bases between them. Germline loops: CDR1 MNHEY, CDR2 SMNVEV (reference sequence). CDR3 nucleotide sequence: TGTGCCAGCAGTTCACCTCGCGACAGCAATTCACCCCTCCACTTT. Protein sequence: CASSSPRDSNSPLHF.

The V call is TRBV21-1, the J call TRBJ1-1; the table's TRBD1 call for D was not verified on the DNA. TRBV21-1 is described as a pseudogene. This CDR3 has 17 amino acids. This chain's CDR3 is CASSKGGGDRGYTEAFF. DNA of the CDR3: TGTGCCAGCAGCAAAGGCGGAGGGGACAGGGGGTACACTGAAGCTTTCTTT.

The V and J genes are TRBV7-9 and TRBJ1-4; D uncertain. The CDR3 extends over 14 amino acids. The V end was cut by 1 base, the J end by 3 bases, with 6 bases between. Germline V gene sequence: CDR1 SEHNR, CDR2 FQNEAQ (reference sequence). The CDR3 spells CASSLGFSNEKLFF. CDR3 DNA: TGTGCCAGCAGCTTAGGTTTCTCTAATGAAAAACTGTTTTTT.

The gene calls are TRBV4-1 and TRBJ2-7; 11 nucleotides line up with TRBD2. Per germline, CDR1 MGHRA and CDR2 YSYEKL. The CDR3 is 17 residues long. The V segment lost 5 bases and the J segment 3 bases; nucleotides outside the gene matches: 12. Here the CDR3 reads CASSVSPLAGGLYEQYF. The CDR3 DNA is TGCGCCAGCAGCGTTAGCCCTCTAGCGGGGGGACTCTACGAGCAGTACTTC.

This clone rates as medium-sized (0.01 to 0.1%). The chain uses TRBV6-5 and TRBJ1-6, with D possibly being TRBD1 (5 bases). Per the germline V gene, CDR1 is MNHEY and CDR2 is SVGAGI. The CDR3 is 13 amino acids. V was pared by 2 bases and J by 10 bases, with 9 bases between. CDR3 sequence reads: CASSYQGGSPLHF. The DNA for the CDR3 is TGTGCCAGCAGTTACCAGGGTGGATCACCCCTCCACTTT.

The gene calls are TRBV6-5 and TRBJ1-1, with 11 bases identical to TRBD1. The CDR3 extends over 14 amino acids. Germline V gene sequence: CDR1 MNHEY, CDR2 SVGAGI. Unmatched junction bases numbered 7, after V lost 6 bases and J lost 7 bases. The DNA for the CDR3 is TGTGCCAGCAGCCCGGACAGGGGGCCATTTGAAGCTTTCTTT. This codes for CASSPDRGPFEAFF.

The CDR3 loop reads CASSHGGREAFF. CDR3 sequence (DNA): TGTGCCAGCAGCCACGGGGGGAGGGAAGCTTTCTTT. The gene calls are TRBV3-1 (or the pseudogene TRBV3-2) and TRBJ1-1, with a tentative D call TRBD1 (5 bases). V lost 3 bases and J 8 bases, leaving 10 bases between the germline ends. CDR1 is LGHDT and CDR2 is YNNKEL in the germline V gene (reference sequence). This CDR3 contains 12 residues.

The chain employs TRBV18 and TRBJ1-1, with D possibly matching TRBD1 (6 bases). The CDR3 is 16 amino acids. Trimming removed 4 bases at V and 4 bases at J, with 19 bases between. Per the germline V gene, CDR1 is KGHSH and CDR2 is LQKENI. The CDR3 here is CASSRSRGLGSTEAFF. Here the CDR3 DNA reads TGTGCCAGCTCACGATCCAGGGGTCTCGGTAGCACTGAAGCTTTCTTT.

The chain links TRBV14 to TRBJ2-5; weak D call: TRBD1 (6 bases). The CDR3 runs 17 residues. Germline V lookup: CDR1 SGHDN, CDR2 FVKESK. Deletions cut 1 base from V and 5 bases from J, with 20 bases between. The chain's CDR3 is CASSQVEGGFVGETQYF. CDR3 sequence (DNA): TGTGCCAGCAGCCAAGTTGAAGGGGGATTCGTAGGGGAGACCCAGTACTTC.

The V and J genes are TRBV20-1 and TRBJ1-2; 7 bases are shared with TRBD1. V shed 3 bases, J shed 7 bases, and the junction held 14 bases outside the gene matches. The CDR3 has 15 residues. CDR1 is DFQATT, CDR2 SNEGSKA, per germline (reference sequence). CDR3 protein: CSASPQVRGWSGYTF. The CDR3 DNA reads TGCAGTGCTAGTCCTCAGGTCAGGGGGTGGAGTGGCTACACCTTC.

This clone was observed once. V usage is TRBV5-4 and J usage is TRBJ1-4; 7 nucleotides line up with TRBD1. With V trimmed by 0 bases and J by 1 base, 6 bases remained unmatched. Germline V gives CDR1 SGHNT, CDR2 YYREEE (reference sequence). This CDR3 has 17 amino acids. CDR3 protein: CASSLGGRGLTNEKLFF. CDR3 bases: TGTGCCAGCAGCTTGGGTGGCAGGGGGTTAACTAATGAAAAACTGTTTTTT.

The chain is built from TRBV28 and TRBJ1-1; D gene ambiguous. The CDR3 contains 12 residues. The ends were cut back, 5 bases at V and 10 bases at J, with 14 bases in the middle. CDR1 and CDR2 from the germline V gene are MDHEN and SYDVKM. The CDR3 DNA reads TGTGCCAGCAGTCCCCCCCAGTCGGGAGCTTTCTTT. This sequence encodes CASSPPQSGAFF. Full variable domain (remainder filled in from reference TRBV28 and TRBJ1-1): DVKVTQSSRYLVKRTGEKVFLECVQDMDHENMFWYRQDPGLGLRLIYFSYDVKMKEKGDIPEGYSVSREKKERFSLILESASTNQTSMYLCASSPPQSGAFFGQGTRLTVV.

About this clone: The sample has other DNA sequences that encode this CDR3 too. The rearrangement uses TRBV6-4 and TRBJ1-1; D gene ambiguous. V lost 6 bases and J 2 bases, leaving 10 bases between the germline ends. The CDR3 is 13 amino acids. Germline CDR1 and CDR2: MRHNA and SNTAGT. The CDR3 nucleotides read TGTGCCAGCAGCGCGGGAGAAAACACTGAAGCTTTCTTT. Amino acid sequence: CASSAGENTEAFF.

This sequence joins TRBV23-1 and TRBJ1-1; the match to TRBD1 covers 7 bases. TRBV23-1 is noted as an ORF with a role that remains uncertain. V lost 2 bases and J lost 4; bases outside the gene matches: 16. This CDR3 contains 18 residues. The DNA for the CDR3 is TGCGCCAGCAGTCAAACCGGGACAGCCGCCGTCGGTAGCACTGAAGCTTTCTTT. Translated, it gives CASSQTGTAAVGSTEAFF.